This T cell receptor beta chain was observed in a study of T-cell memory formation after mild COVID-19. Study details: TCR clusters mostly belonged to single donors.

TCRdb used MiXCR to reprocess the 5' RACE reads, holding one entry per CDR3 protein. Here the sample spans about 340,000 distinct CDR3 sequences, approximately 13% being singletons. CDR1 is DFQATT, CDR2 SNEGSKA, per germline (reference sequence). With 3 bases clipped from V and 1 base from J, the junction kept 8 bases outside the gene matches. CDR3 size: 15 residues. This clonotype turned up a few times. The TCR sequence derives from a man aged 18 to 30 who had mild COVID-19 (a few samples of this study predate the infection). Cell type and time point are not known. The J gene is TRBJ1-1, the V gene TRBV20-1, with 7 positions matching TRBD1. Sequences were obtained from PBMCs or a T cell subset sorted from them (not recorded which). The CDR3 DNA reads TGCAGTGCTAGCGACCCAGGGGGAGCGAACACTGAAGCTTTCTTT. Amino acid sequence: CSASDPGGANTEAFF.